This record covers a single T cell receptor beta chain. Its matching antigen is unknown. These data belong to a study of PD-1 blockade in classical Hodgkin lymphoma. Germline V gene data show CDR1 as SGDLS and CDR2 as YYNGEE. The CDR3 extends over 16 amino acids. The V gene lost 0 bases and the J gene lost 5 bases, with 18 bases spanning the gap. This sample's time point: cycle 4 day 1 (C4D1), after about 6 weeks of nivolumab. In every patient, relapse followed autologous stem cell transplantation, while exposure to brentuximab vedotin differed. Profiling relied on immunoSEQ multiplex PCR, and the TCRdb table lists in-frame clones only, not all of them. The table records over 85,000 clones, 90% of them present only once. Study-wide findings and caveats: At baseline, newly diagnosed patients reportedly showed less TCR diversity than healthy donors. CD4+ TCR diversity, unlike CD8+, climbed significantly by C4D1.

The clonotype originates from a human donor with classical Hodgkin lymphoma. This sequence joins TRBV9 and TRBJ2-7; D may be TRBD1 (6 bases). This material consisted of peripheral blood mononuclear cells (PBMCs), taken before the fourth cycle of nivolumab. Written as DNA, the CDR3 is TGTGCCAGCAGCGTAGATATCGGCAGGGGTTTCGACGAGCAGTACTTC. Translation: CASSVDIGRGFDEQYF.